This TCR beta chain was identified in a study of T-cell memory formation after mild COVID-19. As for the study in general: Each donor largely had its own TCR clusters.

General study findings and limits: Among contracting clones, CD4+ were mainly CM/EM and CD8+ enriched in EMRA. Confirmation was lacking for SARS-CoV-2 specificity of second-wave clones that peaked on day 37. Day 15 to 85 contracting clones showed balanced CD4/CD8; day 15 to 37 expanders favored CD4+.

TCRdb used MiXCR to reprocess the 5' RACE reads, holding one entry per CDR3 protein. Of around 200,000 distinct CDR3 sequences listed, around 30% are singletons. V was clipped by 8 bases and J by 6 bases, with 14 bases between them. CDR3 length: 12 residues. Per the germline V gene, CDR1 is SEHNR and CDR2 is FQNEAQ (reference sequence). In its sample, this clonotype was seen a few times. What it binds is unknown. The genes are TRBV7-9 and TRBJ2-7; a possible D gene is TRBD1 (6 bases). The receptor comes from an adult woman who had mild COVID-19 (a few samples of this study predate the infection). Cell type and time point are not known. Sequencing was done on a sample of PBMCs or a T cell subset sorted from them (not recorded which). DNA of the CDR3: TGTGCCAGCGAAGGGCAGGGGCGCGAGCAGTACTTC. Translated, it gives CASEGQGREQYF.